This TCR beta chain was found in a study of blood T cell repertoires in COVID-19. Per the authors' pipeline: From reference gene primer amplification, estimates of nucleated cell counts were derived. Sequenced by immunoSEQ multiplex PCR; TCRdb stores in-frame clones only, minus some. The V and J calls and clone size were taken over from that table, and D and trimming were inferred from the DNA. The repertoire holds approximately 390,000 clones, with around 87% as singletons. V was shortened by 0 bases and J by 4 bases, with 10 bases between the two germline ends. The CDR3 spans 14 residues. CDR1 GTSNPN and CDR2 SVGIG come from the germline V gene (reference sequence).

The TCR was taken from an older woman with COVID-19, enrolled during active disease. The specimen sequenced was peripheral blood. The genes are TRBV30 and TRBJ1-3; D not certain. DNA for the CDR3: TGTGCCTGGAGTGTAGAGGCTCGCGGAAACACCATATATTTT. Its protein product is CAWSVEARGNTIYF.